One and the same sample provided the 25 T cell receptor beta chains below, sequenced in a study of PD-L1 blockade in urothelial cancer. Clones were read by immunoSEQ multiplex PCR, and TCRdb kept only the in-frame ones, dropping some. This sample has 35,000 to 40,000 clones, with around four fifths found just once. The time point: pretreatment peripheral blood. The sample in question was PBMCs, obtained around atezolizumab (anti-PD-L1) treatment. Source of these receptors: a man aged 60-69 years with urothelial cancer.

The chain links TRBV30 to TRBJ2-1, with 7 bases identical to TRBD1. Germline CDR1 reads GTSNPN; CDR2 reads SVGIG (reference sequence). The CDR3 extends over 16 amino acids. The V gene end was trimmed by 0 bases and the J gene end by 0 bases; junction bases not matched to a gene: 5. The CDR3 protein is CAWSVRTGSSYNEQFF. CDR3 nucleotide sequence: TGTGCCTGGAGTGTGAGGACAGGTAGCTCCTACAATGAGCAGTTCTTC.

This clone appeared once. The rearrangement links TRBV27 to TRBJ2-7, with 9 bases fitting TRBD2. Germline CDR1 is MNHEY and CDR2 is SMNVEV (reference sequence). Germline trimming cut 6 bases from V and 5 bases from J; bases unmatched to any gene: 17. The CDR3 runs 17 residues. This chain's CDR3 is CASSPDAGLAKRDEQYF. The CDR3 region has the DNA TGTGCCAGCAGCCCGGACGCGGGACTAGCCAAACGGGACGAGCAGTACTTC.

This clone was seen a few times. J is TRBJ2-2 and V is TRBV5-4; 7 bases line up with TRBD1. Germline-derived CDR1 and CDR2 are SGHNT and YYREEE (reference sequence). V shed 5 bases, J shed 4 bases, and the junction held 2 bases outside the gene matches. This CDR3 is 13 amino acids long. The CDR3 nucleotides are TGTGCCAGCAGTCACAGGGGCACCGGGGAGCTGTTTTTT. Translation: CASSHRGTGELFF.

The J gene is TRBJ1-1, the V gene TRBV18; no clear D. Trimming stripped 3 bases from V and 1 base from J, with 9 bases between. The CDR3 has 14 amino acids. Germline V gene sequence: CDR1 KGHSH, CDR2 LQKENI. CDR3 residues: CASSPGRPNTEAFF. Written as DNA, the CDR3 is TGTGCCAGCTCACCGGGGAGACCGAACACTGAAGCTTTCTTT.

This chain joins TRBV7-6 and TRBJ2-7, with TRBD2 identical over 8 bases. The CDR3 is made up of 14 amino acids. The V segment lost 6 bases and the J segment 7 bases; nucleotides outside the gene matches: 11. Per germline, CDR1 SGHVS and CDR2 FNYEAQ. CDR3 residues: CASSPGGGRREQYF. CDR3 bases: TGTGCCAGCAGTCCCGGGGGGGGGCGAAGAGAGCAGTACTTC.

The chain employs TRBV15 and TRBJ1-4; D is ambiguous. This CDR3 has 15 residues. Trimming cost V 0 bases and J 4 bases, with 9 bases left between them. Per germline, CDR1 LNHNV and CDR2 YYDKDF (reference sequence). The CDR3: CATSRDWAVNEKLFF. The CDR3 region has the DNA TGTGCCACCAGCAGAGATTGGGCAGTTAATGAAAAACTGTTTTTT.

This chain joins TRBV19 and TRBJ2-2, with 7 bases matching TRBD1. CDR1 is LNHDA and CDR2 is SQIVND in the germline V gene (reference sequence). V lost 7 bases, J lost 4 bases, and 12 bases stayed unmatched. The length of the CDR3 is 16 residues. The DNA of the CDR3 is TGTGCCAGTACCACCCTGGGGACAGTCCCCACCGGGGAGCTGTTTTTT. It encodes CASTTLGTVPTGELFF. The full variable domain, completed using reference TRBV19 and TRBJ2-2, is DGGITQSPKYLFRKEGQNVTLSCEQNLNHDAMYWYRQDPGQGLRLIYYSQIVNDFQKGDIAEGYSVSREKKESFPLTVTSAQKNPTAFYLCASTTLGTVPTGELFFGEGSRLTVL.

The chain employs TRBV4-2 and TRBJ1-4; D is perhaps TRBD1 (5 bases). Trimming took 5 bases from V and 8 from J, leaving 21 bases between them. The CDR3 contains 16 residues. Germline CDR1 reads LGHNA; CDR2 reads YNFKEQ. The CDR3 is CASSANLRGGEEKLFF. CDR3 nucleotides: TGTGCCAGCAGCGCCAATCTTCGGGGGGGGGAAGAAAAACTGTTTTTT.

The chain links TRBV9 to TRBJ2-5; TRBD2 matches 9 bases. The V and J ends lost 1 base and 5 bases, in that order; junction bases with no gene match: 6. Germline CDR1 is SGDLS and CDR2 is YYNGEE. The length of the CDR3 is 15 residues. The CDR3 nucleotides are TGTGCCAGCAGCGTATCGGGGACTAGCTTCGAGACCCAGTACTTC. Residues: CASSVSGTSFETQYF.

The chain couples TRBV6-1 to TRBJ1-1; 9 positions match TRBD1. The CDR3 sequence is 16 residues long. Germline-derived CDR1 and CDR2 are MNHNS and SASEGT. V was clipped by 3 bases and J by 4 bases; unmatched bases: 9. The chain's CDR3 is CASSDLDRGGSTEAFF. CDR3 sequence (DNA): TGTGCCAGCAGTGATCTGGACAGGGGAGGGAGCACTGAAGCTTTCTTT.

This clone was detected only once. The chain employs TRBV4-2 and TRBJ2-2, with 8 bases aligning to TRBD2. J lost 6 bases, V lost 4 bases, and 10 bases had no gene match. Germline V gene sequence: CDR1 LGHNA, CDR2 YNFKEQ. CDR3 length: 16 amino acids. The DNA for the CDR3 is TGTGCCAGCAGCCCTACGCCGGGACTAGGAGCCGGGGAGCTGTTTTTT. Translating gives CASSPTPGLGAGELFF.

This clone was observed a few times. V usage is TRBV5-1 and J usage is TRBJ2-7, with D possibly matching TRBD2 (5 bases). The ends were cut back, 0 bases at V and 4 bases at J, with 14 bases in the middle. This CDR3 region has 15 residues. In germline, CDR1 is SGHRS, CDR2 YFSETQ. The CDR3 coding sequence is TGCGCCAGCAGCTTGGCCGGCGGCGGCGGGTACGAGCAGTACTTC. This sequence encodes CASSLAGGGGYEQYF.

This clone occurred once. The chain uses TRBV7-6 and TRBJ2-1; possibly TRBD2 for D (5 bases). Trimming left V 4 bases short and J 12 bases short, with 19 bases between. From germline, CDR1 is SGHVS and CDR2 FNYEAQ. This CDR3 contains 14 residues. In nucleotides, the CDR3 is TGTGCCAGCAGCTCCGCGACTGGACGGGAAGCGCAGTTCTTC. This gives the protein CASSSATGREAQFF.

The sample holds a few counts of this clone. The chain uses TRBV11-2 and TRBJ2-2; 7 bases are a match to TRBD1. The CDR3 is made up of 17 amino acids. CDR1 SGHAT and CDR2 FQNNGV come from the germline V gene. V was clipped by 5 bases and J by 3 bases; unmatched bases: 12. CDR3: CASSPNDRAEYTGELFF. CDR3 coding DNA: TGTGCCAGCAGCCCCAACGACAGGGCCGAGTACACCGGGGAGCTGTTTTTT.

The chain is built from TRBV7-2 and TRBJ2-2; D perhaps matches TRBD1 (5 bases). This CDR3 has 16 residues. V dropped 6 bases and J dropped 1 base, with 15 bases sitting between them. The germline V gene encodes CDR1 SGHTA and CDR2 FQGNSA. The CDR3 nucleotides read TGTGCCAGCAGTCTTAGTAGGGGTCAGAACACCGGGGAGCTGTTTTTT. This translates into CASSLSRGQNTGELFF.

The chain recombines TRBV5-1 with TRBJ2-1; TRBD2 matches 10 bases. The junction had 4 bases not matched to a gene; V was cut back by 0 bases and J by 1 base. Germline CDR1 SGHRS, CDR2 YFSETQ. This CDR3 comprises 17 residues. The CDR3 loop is CASSLEATSGSYNEQFF. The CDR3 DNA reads TGCGCCAGCAGCTTGGAGGCGACTAGCGGGTCCTACAATGAGCAGTTCTTC.

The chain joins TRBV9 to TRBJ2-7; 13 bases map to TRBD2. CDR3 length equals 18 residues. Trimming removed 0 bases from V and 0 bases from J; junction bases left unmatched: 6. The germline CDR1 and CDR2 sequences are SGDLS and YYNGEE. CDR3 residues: CASSVGGLAGDSSYEQYF. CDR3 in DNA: TGTGCCAGCAGCGTAGGTGGACTAGCGGGGGATAGCTCCTACGAGCAGTACTTC.

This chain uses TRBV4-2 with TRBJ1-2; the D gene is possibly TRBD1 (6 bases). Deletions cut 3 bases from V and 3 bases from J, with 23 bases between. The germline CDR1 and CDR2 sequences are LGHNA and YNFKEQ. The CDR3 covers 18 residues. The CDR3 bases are TGTGCCAGCAGCCAGGGTCCCGGGGGGCAGGGAGTAGACTATGGCTACACCTTC. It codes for CASSQGPGGQGVDYGYTF.

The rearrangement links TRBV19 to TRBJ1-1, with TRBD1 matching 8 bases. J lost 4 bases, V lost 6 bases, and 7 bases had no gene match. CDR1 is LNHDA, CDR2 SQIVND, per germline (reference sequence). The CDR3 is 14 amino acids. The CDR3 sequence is CASSLDRGGTEAFF. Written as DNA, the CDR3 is TGTGCCAGTAGCCTCGACAGGGGAGGCACTGAAGCTTTCTTT.

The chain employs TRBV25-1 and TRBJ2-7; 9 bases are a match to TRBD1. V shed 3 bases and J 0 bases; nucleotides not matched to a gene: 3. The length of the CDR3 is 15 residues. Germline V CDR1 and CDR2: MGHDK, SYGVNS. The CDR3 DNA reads TGTGCCAGCAGTGAGGGACAGGGCCACTCCTACGAGCAGTACTTC. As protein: CASSEGQGHSYEQYF.

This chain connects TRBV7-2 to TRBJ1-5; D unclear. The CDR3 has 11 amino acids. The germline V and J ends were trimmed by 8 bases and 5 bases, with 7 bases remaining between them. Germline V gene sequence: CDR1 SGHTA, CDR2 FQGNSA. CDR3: CASGKDQPQHF. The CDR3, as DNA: TGTGCCAGCGGCAAAGATCAGCCCCAGCATTTT. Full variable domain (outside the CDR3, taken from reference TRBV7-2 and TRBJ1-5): GAGVSQSPSNKVTEKGKDVELRCDPISGHTALYWYRQSLGQGLEFLIYFQGNSAPDKSGLPSDRFSAERTGGSVSTLTIQRTQQEDSAVYLCASGKDQPQHFGDGTRLSIL.

The CDR3 nucleotides read TGCGCCAGCAGCTTGGTTTCTTCGGAGACCCAGTACTTC. This sequence encodes CASSLVSSETQYF. The chain couples TRBV5-1 to TRBJ2-5; D uncertain. V was trimmed by 0 bases and J by 5 bases, leaving 8 bases between them. The CDR3 is 13 residues long. Germline V CDR1 and CDR2: SGHRS, YFSETQ.

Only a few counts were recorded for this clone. The CDR3 DNA follows: TGTGCCAGCAGGACCCGGGGAACGGGTGAAGCTTTCTTT. Translating it yields CASRTRGTGEAFF. The chain is built from TRBV2 and TRBJ1-1; D gene uncertain. Trimming shortened V by 6 bases and J by 7 bases, and 15 bases separated the two germline ends. CDR1 is SNHLY and CDR2 is FYNNEI in the germline V gene. CDR3 size: 13 residues.

The CDR3 nucleotides read TGTGCCAGCAGGAGAACCCAGGGTGGGCGTCAGCCCCAGCATTTT. This gives the protein CASRRTQGGRQPQHF. The chain recombines TRBV6-4 with TRBJ1-5, with a tentative D call TRBD1 (5 bases). Germline V gene sequence: CDR1 MRHNA, CDR2 SNTAGT. V was pared by 6 bases and J by 6 bases, with 18 bases between. This CDR3 region has 15 residues.

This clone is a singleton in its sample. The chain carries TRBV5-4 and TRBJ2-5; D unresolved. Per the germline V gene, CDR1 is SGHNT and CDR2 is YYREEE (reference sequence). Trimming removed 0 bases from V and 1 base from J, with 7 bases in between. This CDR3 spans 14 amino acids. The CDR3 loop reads CASSLAGTQETQYF. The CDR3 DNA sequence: TGTGCCAGCAGCTTGGCCGGTACCCAAGAGACCCAGTACTTC.